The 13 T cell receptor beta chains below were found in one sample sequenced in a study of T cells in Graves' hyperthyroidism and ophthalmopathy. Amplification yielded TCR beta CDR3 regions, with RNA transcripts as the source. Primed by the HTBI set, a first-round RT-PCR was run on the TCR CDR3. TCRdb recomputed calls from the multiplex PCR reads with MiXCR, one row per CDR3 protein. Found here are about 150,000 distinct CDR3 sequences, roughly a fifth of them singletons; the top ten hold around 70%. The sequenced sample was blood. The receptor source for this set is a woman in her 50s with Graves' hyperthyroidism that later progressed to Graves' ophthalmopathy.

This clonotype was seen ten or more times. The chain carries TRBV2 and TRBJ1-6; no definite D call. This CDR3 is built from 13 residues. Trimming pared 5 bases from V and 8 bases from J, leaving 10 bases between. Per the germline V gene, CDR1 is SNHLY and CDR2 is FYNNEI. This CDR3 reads CASSPELDSPLHF. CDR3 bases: TGTGCCAGCAGTCCGGAACTGGATTCACCCCTCCACTTT.

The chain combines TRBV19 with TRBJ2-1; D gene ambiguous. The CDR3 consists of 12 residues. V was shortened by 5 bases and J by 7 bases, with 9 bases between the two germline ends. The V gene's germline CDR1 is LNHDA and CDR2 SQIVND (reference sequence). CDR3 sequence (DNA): TGTGCCAGTAGTGCCCAGTGGAATGAGCAGTTCTTC. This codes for CASSAQWNEQFF.

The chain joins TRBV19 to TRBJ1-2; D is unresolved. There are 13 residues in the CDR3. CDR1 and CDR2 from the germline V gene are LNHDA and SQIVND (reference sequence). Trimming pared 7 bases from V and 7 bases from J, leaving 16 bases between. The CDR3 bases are TGTGCCAGTACCCCAAAGGGAGGCTTTGGCTACACCTTC. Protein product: CASTPKGGFGYTF. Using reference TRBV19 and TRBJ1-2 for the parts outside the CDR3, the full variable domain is DGGITQSPKYLFRKEGQNVTLSCEQNLNHDAMYWYRQDPGQGLRLIYYSQIVNDFQKGDIAEGYSVSREKKESFPLTVTSAQKNPTAFYLCASTPKGGFGYTFGSGTRLTVV.

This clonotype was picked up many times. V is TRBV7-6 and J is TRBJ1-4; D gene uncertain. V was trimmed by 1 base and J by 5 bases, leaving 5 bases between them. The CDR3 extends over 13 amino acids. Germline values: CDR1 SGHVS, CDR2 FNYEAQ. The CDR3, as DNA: TGTGCCAGCAGCTTAGATTCCAATGAAAAACTGTTTTTT. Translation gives CASSLDSNEKLFF.

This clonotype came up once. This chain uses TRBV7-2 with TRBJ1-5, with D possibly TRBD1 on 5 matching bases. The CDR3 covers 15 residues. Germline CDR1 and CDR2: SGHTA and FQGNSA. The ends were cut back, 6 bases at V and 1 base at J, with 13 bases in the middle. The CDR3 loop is CASSAIRQSNQPQHF. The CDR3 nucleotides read TGTGCCAGCAGTGCCATCCGACAGAGCAATCAGCCCCAGCATTTT.

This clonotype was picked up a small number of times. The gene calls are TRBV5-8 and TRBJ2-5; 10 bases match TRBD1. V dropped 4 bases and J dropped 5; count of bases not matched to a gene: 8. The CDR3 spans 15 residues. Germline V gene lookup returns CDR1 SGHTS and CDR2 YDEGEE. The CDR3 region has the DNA TGTGCCAGCAGCGCCGACGGGACAGGGGCGGAGACCCAGTACTTC. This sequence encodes CASSADGTGAETQYF.

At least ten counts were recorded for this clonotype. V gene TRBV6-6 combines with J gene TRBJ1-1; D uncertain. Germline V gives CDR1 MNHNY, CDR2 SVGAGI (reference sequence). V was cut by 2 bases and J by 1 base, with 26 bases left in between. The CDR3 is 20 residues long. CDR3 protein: CASSYTLTNYLGTKNTEAFF. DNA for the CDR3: TGTGCCAGCAGTTACACTTTGACGAACTACCTGGGTACGAAGAACACTGAAGCTTTCTTT.

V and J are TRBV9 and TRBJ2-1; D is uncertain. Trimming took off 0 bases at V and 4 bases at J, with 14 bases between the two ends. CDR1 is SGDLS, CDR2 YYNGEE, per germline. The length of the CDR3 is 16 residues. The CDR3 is CASSVERAGLYNEQFF. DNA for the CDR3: TGTGCCAGCAGCGTAGAAAGGGCTGGGCTTTACAATGAGCAGTTCTTC.

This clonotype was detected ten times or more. In DNA, the CDR3 is TGTGCCAGCAGTTTACGGGGGCTGGAGACCCAGTACTTC. Its translation: CASSLRGLETQYF. This sequence joins TRBV12-3 or TRBV12-4 and TRBJ2-5; D may match TRBD1 or TRBD2 (6 bases each). This CDR3 spans 13 amino acids. V dropped 2 bases and J dropped 5 bases, with 9 bases sitting between them.

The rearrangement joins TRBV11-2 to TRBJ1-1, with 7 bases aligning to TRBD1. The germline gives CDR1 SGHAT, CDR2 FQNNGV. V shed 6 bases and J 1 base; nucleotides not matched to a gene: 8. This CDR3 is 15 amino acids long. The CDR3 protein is CASRPGTAPNTEAFF. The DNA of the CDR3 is TGTGCCAGCAGACCGGGGACAGCGCCGAACACTGAAGCTTTCTTT.

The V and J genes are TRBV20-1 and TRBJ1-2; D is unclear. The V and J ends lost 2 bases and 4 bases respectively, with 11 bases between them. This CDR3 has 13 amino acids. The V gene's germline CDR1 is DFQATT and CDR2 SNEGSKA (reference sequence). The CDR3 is CSARFLAAYGYTF. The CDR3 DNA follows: TGCAGTGCTAGATTCCTCGCTGCCTATGGCTACACCTTC.

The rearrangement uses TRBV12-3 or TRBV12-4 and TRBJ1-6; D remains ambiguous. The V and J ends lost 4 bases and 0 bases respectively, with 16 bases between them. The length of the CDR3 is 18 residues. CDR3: CASSWSTSASSYNSPLHF. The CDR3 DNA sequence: TGTGCCAGCAGTTGGAGTACATCAGCAAGCTCCTATAATTCACCCCTCCACTTT.

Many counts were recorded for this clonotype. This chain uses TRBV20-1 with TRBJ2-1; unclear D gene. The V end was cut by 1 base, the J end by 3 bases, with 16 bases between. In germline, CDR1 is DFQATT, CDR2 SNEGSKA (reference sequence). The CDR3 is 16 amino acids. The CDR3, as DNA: TGCAGTGCTAGAGCGTCCCGCCTGGACCTCTACAATGAGCAGTTCTTC. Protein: CSARASRLDLYNEQFF.